The 5 T cell receptor beta chains below were found in one sample sequenced in a study of CD8 T cells in Susac syndrome. The RNA, 0.5 to 1 ug, was put through reverse transcription using random hexamers. Each CDR3 protein gets one entry after TCRdb re-called the immunoSEQ multiplex PCR reads with MiXCR. Here the sample spans 200,000 to 300,000 distinct CDR3 sequences, approximately 92% being singletons. Source material: CD4+ T cells from PBMCs. These receptors were obtained from a human donor with multiple sclerosis.

The genes are TRBV9 and TRBJ2-4; TRBD1 is a possible D gene (5 bases). V was clipped by 3 bases and J by 2 bases, with 9 bases between them. The CDR3 runs to 14 residues. Germline assignment: CDR1 SGDLS and CDR2 YYNGEE. CDR3 protein: CASSDSGPKNIQYF. The CDR3 bases are TGTGCCAGCAGCGACTCAGGGCCCAAAAACATTCAGTACTTC.

This clonotype showed up just once. CDR3 bases: TGCGCCAGCAGCCTCGGGACTAGTCATGAGCAGTTCTTC. Its translation is CASSLGTSHEQFF. This chain links TRBV5-1 with TRBJ2-1, with TRBD2 matching over 8 bases. CDR1 and CDR2 from the germline V gene are SGHRS and YFSETQ. The CDR3 is 13 residues long. J gave up 8 bases and V 4 bases, and 5 bases lay outside the gene matches.

J is TRBJ1-2 and V is TRBV27, with 7 nucleotides matching TRBD1. V shed 2 bases and J 5 bases; nucleotides not matched to a gene: 8. The CDR3 consists of 15 residues. Germline assignment: CDR1 MNHEY and CDR2 SMNVEV (reference sequence). CDR3 sequence (DNA): TGTGCCAGCAGTTTAAGGGGGCCCAAGGGGTATGGCTACACCTTC. Amino acids: CASSLRGPKGYGYTF.

The chain employs TRBV5-6 and TRBJ2-2; 7 bases match TRBD2. Germline lookup yields CDR1 SGHDT and CDR2 YYEEEE. This CDR3 has 16 amino acids. The V segment lost 1 base and the J segment 0 bases; nucleotides outside the gene matches: 3. CDR3 bases: TGTGCCAGCAGCTTGTGGCTAGCGGCGAACACCGGGGAGCTGTTTTTT. This gives the protein CASSLWLAANTGELFF.

The rearrangement uses TRBV27 and TRBJ2-5; D unresolved. V lost 5 bases, J lost 2 bases, and 18 bases lay in between. The CDR3 contains 16 residues. Germline-derived CDR1 and CDR2 are MNHEY and SMNVEV (reference sequence). CDR3 sequence (DNA): TGTGCCAGCAGTCTCGGGCTTAATCGTGGGCAAGAGACCCAGTACTTC. Translating it yields CASSLGLNRGQETQYF.